Sequencing of this T cell receptor beta chain was carried out in a study of blood T cells in healthy people across ages. The CDR3 spans 14 residues. Per the germline V gene, CDR1 is SGHTA and CDR2 is FQGNSA. Trimming pared 4 bases from V and 0 bases from J, leaving 10 bases between. Combining a sample-barcoded 5' primer with a J-beta primer mix, a second PCR ran for roughly 7 to 12 cycles. Each CDR3 protein is one row after TCRdb ran MiXCR on the 5' RACE reads. Among fewer than 900,000 distinct CDR3 sequences listed, 43% were seen once. This TCR was sampled from a woman aged 55-75 years in good health. Sequenced material: blood. This sequence joins TRBV7-2 and TRBJ2-7; D is unresolved. The CDR3 reads CASSSETRSYEQYF. CDR3 DNA: TGTGCCAGCAGCTCAGAGACACGCTCCTACGAGCAGTACTTC.